Listed below are T cell receptor beta chains from one sample, sequenced in a study of blood T cell repertoires in COVID-19. Only in-frame clones appear in the TCRdb table, and some are missing; sequencing was by immunoSEQ multiplex PCR. The top ten hold 3.5% to 5% of the sample, which has around 140,000 clones, 76% seen once. Material: peripheral blood. These receptor sequences come from a woman of 80 years or more with active or convalescent COVID-19. Each CDR3 is given with its conserved first and last residue. D genes are given only for firm matches. Rows may omit the clone size; those that give it use once, few, many or a size class.

TRBJ1-1 TRBD1 TRBV15 - CATSRPRGEAFF TGTGCCACCAGCAGACCCAGGGGGGAAGCTTTCTTT
TRBJ1-1 - TRBV6-5 - CASSFDTINTEAFF TGTGCCAGCAGTTTTGACACGATCAACACTGAAGCTTTCTTT
TRBJ1-5 - TRBV30 - CAFKDQGFQPQHF TGTGCCTTCAAGGACCAGGGGTTTCAGCCCCAGCATTTT
TRBJ2-3 TRBD2 TRBV7-2 - CASSPQNPGLAGGVDTQYF TGTGCCAGCAGCCCACAAAATCCGGGACTAGCGGGGGGGGTCGATACGCAGTATTTT
TRBJ1-1 TRBD1 TRBV6-5 - CASSTYYSGGTEAFF TGTGCCAGCAGTACCTATTACTCAGGGGGTACTGAAGCTTTCTTT
TRBJ1-2 TRBD1 TRBV12-5 few CASGLKTGGIDYGYTF TGTGCTAGTGGTTTGAAGACAGGGGGGATTGACTATGGCTACACCTTC
TRBJ1-5 - TRBV19 - CATNDGRNQPQHF TGTGCCACCAACGACGGGAGGAATCAGCCCCAGCATTTT
TRBJ2-3 - TRBV7-3 - CASSLIGSQNTDTQYF TGTGCCAGCAGCTTAATAGGTAGCCAGAACACAGATACGCAGTATTTT
TRBJ2-2 TRBD1 TRBV19 - CASRPRGQGIAGELFF TGTGCCAGTAGGCCGAGGGGGCAGGGTATAGCCGGGGAGCTGTTTTTT
TRBJ2-5 - TRBV7-9 - CASSPKTEQETQYF TGTGCCAGCAGCCCCAAGACAGAGCAAGAGACCCAGTACTTC
TRBJ2-2 - TRBV2 few CATDRGTGELFF TGTGCCACGGACCGGGGGACCGGGGAGCTGTTTTTT
TRBJ2-1 TRBD1 TRBV28 - CASSIQGAYNEQFF TGTGCCAGCAGTATACAGGGGGCCTACAATGAGCAGTTCTTC
TRBJ2-7 - TRBV12-3/TRBV12-4 - CASSRRGEQYF TGTGCCAGCAGTCGGAGGGGCGAGCAGTACTTC
TRBJ1-4 TRBD1 TRBV18 - CASSSGQGNEKLFF TGTGCCAGCTCATCGGGACAGGGGAATGAAAAACTGTTTTTT
TRBJ1-4 TRBD1 TRBV19 - CASSRDRGLTNEKLFF TGTGCCAGTAGTCGGGACAGGGGTTTGACTAATGAAAAACTGTTTTTT
TRBJ1-5 - TRBV30 few CAWGRGGQPQHF TGTGCCTGGGGTAGGGGGGGTCAGCCCCAGCATTTT
TRBJ1-1 - TRBV5-1 many CASSQAGFGTEAFF TGCGCCAGCAGTCAGGCGGGCTTTGGCACTGAAGCTTTCTTT
TRBJ2-1 - TRBV9 - CASSVVAGREQFF TGTGCCAGCAGCGTAGTGGCAGGCCGAGAGCAGTTCTTC
TRBJ1-4 TRBD1 TRBV5-1 - CASSLGGGTGGEKLFF TGCGCCAGCAGCTTGGGAGGCGGGACAGGGGGTGAAAAACTGTTTTTT
TRBJ1-6 TRBD1 TRBV28 - CASSLMGQGVHF TGTGCCAGCAGTTTGATGGGACAGGGGGTACACTTT
TRBJ1-1 TRBD1 TRBV13 few CASSYNRGIRAFF TGTGCCAGCAGCTACAACAGGGGCATCCGAGCTTTCTTT
TRBJ2-7 TRBD1 TRBV11-2 few CASSSQGQIIYEQYF TGTGCCAGCAGCTCTCAGGGACAGATAATCTACGAGCAGTACTTC
TRBJ2-5 TRBD2 TRBV3-1/TRBV3-2 - CASSQGNMAGGRETQYF TGTGCCAGCAGCCAAGGCAATATGGCGGGGGGGCGGGAGACCCAGTACTTC
TRBJ2-3 TRBD2 TRBV9 - CASRAAGATDTQYF TGTGCCAGCAGAGCGGCGGGAGCCACAGATACGCAGTATTTT
TRBJ1-4 - TRBV7-2 - CASSFQGTTNEKLFF TGTGCCAGCAGCTTTCAGGGGACAACTAATGAAAAACTGTTTTTT
TRBJ1-6 TRBD1 TRBV6-5 - CASSYSSDRGRSPLHF TGTGCCAGCAGTTACTCCTCGGACAGGGGGCGTTCACCCCTCCACTTT
TRBJ1-3 - TRBV5-1 - CASSPQTGGNTIYF TGCGCCAGCAGCCCGCAGACAGGTGGAAACACCATATATTTT
TRBJ1-5 - TRBV18 - CASSPSRGENQPQHF TGTGCCAGCTCACCCAGCCGGGGGGAGAATCAGCCCCAGCATTTT
TRBJ2-3 TRBD2 TRBV7-8 - CASIQPGGPDTQYF TGTGCCAGCATCCAACCGGGGGGGCCAGATACGCAGTATTTT
TRBJ1-4 TRBD1 TRBV2 - CASSIRQGGGEKLFF TGTGCCAGCAGCATTCGACAGGGGGGGGGTGAAAAACTGTTTTTT
TRBJ1-3 TRBD1 TRBV9 - CASSLQGGSGNTIYF TGTGCCAGCAGCCTACAGGGGGGATCTGGAAACACCATATATTTT
TRBJ1-1 - TRBV11-2 few CASSSGAGLISFF TGTGCCAGCAGCTCGGGTGCGGGGCTGATTTCTTTCTTT
TRBJ2-5 - TRBV7-9 - CASSPSRGGIPQETQYF TGTGCCAGCAGCCCCAGTAGGGGGGGCATCCCTCAAGAGACCCAGTACTTC
TRBJ1-2 - TRBV29-1 - CSVEPDTPIYGYTF TGCAGCGTTGAACCGGACACTCCGATCTATGGCTACACCTTC
TRBJ1-5 - TRBV25-1 - CASSGSSGVGPQHF TGTGCCAGCAGTGGCTCCAGTGGAGTAGGGCCCCAGCATTTT
TRBJ1-5 - TRBV30 few CAWSAGSNQPQHF TGTGCCTGGAGTGCGGGTAGCAATCAGCCCCAGCATTTT
TRBJ1-3 TRBD1 TRBV10-3 - CAISFGQGVNTIYF TGTGCCATCAGTTTCGGACAGGGGGTTAATACCATATATTTT
TRBJ1-2 TRBD1 TRBV27 - CASSLRQGAVGYTF TGTGCCAGCAGTTTAAGGCAGGGGGCCGTCGGCTACACCTTC
TRBJ2-1 TRBD2 TRBV11-2 - CASSSRVQLGLVLFF TGTGCCAGCAGCAGTAGGGTTCAGTTGGGACTAGTACTGTTCTTC
TRBJ2-5 TRBD2 TRBV5-1 - CASSFSGGDGQETQYF TGCGCCAGCAGCTTTAGCGGGGGGGATGGGCAAGAGACCCAGTACTTC
TRBJ1-4 - TRBV18 once CASSLGLNEKLFF TGTGCCAGCTCACTAGGACTTAATGAAAAACTGTTTTTT
TRBJ2-7 TRBD2 TRBV5-4 - CASSSGRAYEQYF TGTGCCAGCAGCTCGGGGAGGGCCTACGAGCAGTACTTC
TRBJ2-7 - TRBV2 - CASSPETAYEQYF TGTGCCAGCAGTCCCGAGACTGCCTACGAGCAGTACTTC
TRBJ2-6 TRBD2 TRBV5-5 - CASSGRGVSGANVLTF TGTGCCAGCAGCGGACGGGGGGTCTCTGGGGCCAACGTCCTGACTTTC
TRBJ1-5 TRBD1 TRBV7-8 - CASSLTGGTGRQPQHF TGTGCCAGCAGCTTAACAGGGGGGACAGGGCGACAGCCCCAGCATTTT
TRBJ1-3 - TRBV7-2 - CASSSEYSGNTIYF TGTGCCAGCAGCTCTGAGTACTCTGGAAACACCATATATTTT
TRBJ2-3 - TRBV19 - CASSTRTTRRLYTQYF TGTGCCAGTAGTACACGGACTACCCGAAGGCTATATACGCAGTATTTT
TRBJ1-1 - TRBV5-1 - CASSLGLAQPGTEAFF TGCGCCAGCAGCTTGGGGTTGGCTCAGCCGGGGACTGAAGCTTTCTTT
TRBJ1-2 - TRBV19 - CASGRRTSDYGYTF TGTGCCAGTGGACGGAGGACCAGTGACTATGGCTACACCTTC
TRBJ1-5 - TRBV2 - CASSRDRPGNQPQHF TGTGCCAGCAGTCGCGACAGGCCAGGCAATCAGCCCCAGCATTTT
TRBJ2-3 - TRBV7-3 once CASSRLVADTQYF TGTGCCAGCAGCCGACTAGTTGCGGATACGCAGTATTTT
TRBJ2-3 - TRBV18 - CASSPLPLASQSTDTQYF TGTGCCAGCTCACCCCTCCCCTTGGCTAGCCAAAGCACAGATACGCAGTATTTT
TRBJ1-1 - TRBV9 - CASSAGYSNTEAFF TGTGCCAGCAGTGCAGGATACTCGAACACTGAAGCTTTCTTT